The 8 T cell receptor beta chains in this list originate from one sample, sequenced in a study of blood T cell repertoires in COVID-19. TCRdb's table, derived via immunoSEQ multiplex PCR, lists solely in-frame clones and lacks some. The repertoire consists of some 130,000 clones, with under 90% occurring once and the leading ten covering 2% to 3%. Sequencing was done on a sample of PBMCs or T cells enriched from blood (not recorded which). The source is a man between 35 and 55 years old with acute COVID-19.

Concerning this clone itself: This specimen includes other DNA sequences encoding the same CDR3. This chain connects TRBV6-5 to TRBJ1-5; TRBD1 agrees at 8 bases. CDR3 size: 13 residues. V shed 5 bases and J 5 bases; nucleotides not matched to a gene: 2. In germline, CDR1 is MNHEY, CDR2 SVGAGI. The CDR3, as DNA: TGTGCCAGCAGTCAGACAGGGGATCAGCCCCAGCATTTT. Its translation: CASSQTGDQPQHF.

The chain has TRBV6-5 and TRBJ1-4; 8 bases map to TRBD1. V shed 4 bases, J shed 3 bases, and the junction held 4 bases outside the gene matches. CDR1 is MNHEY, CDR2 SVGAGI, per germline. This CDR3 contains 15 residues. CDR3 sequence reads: CASSFQGAANEKLFF. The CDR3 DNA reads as TGTGCCAGCAGTTTTCAGGGGGCTGCTAATGAAAAACTGTTTTTT.

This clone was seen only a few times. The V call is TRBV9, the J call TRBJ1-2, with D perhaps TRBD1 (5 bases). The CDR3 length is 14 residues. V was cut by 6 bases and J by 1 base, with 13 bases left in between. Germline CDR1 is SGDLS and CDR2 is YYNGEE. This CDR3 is CASTSSGGNYGYTF. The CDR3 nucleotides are TGTGCCAGCACCTCCTCCGGGGGTAACTATGGCTACACCTTC.

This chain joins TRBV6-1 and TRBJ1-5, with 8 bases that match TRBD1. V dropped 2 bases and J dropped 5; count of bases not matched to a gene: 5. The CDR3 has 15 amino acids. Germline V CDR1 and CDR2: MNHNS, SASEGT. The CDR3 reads CASSERTGKDQPQHF. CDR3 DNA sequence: TGTGCCAGCAGTGAACGGACAGGGAAGGATCAGCCCCAGCATTTT.

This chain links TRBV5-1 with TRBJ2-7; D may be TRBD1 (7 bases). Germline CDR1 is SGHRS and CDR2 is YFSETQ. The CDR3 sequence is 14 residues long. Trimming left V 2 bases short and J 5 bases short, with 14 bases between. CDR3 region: CASSLQGRFDEQYF. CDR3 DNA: TGCGCCAGCAGCTTACAGGGGAGGTTCGACGAGCAGTACTTC.

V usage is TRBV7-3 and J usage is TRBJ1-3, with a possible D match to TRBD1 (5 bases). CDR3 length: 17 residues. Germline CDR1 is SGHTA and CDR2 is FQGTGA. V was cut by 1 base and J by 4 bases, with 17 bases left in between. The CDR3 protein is CASSLSPHTGYGNTIYF. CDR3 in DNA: TGTGCCAGCAGCTTAAGCCCCCACACAGGATACGGAAACACCATATATTTT.

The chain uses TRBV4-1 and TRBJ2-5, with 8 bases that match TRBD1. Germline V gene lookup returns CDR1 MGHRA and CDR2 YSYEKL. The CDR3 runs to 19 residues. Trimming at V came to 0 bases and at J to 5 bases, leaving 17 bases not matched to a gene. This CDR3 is CASSQDRVRYRGDGETQYF. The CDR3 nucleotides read TGCGCCAGCAGCCAAGATCGAGTGAGGTACAGGGGGGACGGCGAGACCCAGTACTTC.

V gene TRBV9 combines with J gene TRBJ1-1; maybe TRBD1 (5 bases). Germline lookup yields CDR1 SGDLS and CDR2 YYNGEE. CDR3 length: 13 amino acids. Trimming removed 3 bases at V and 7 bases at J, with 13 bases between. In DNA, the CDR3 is TGTGCCAGCAGCGCCAGGTTCGACAGTGAAGCTTTCTTT. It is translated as CASSARFDSEAFF.